This TCR beta chain was captured by sequencing in a study of identical twins. There are 15 residues in the CDR3. The germline V gene encodes CDR1 SGDLS and CDR2 YYNGEE. The V end was cut by 2 bases, the J end by 3 bases, with 11 bases between. This clonotype was seen more than once but under ten times. TCRdb called the 5' RACE reads again in MiXCR, with one record for every CDR3 protein. The profile shows 400,000 to 550,000 distinct CDR3 sequences, approximately 24% of them singletons. This sample was shared with a second study, whose subject was T cells expressing NK-cell markers. That work adds: Dominant NKG2C+ clonotypes were found to form 1.0-7.0% of CD8+ T cells in about 6 donors. It is unclear if expanded NKG2C-expressing clones target HCMV antigens.

This TCR was recovered from a woman aged 18-35 years in good health. The chain couples TRBV9 to TRBJ2-2; D might be TRBD1 (6 bases). Sequenced input: CD4+ T cells sorted from blood. The CDR3, as DNA: TGTGCCAGCAGCGTCCGGACAGATTACACCGGGGAGCTGTTTTTT. Translation: CASSVRTDYTGELFF.